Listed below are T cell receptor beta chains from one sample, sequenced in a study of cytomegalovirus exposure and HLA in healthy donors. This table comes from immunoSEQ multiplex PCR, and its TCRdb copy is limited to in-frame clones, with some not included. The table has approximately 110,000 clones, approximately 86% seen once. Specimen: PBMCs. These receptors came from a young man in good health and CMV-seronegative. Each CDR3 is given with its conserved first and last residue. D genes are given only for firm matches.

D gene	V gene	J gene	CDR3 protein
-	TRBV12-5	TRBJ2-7	CASGLVTGSYEQYF
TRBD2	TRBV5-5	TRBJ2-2	CASSALAGVYTGELFF
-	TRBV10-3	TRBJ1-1	CAISEFTLNTEAFF
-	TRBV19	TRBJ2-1	CASSRGTQGGEQFF
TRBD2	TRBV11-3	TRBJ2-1	CASSLAGTSGMGEQFF
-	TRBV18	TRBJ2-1	CASSPPNEGLRGEQFF
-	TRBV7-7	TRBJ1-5	CASSAEQGINQPQHF
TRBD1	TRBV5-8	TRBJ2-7	CASSRVGGTGIVSYEQYF
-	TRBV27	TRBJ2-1	CASSLTGFGDNNEQFF
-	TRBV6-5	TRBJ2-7	CASSLDSASSYEQYF
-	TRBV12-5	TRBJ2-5	CASGPGWETQYF
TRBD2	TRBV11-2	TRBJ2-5	CASRPKTPGLVGQETQYF
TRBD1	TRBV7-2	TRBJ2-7	CASSFYRGLSYEQYF
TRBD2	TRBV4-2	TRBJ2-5	CASSQPGLAGQETQYF
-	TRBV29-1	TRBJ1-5	CSVVEGLSNQPQHF
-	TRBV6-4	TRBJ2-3	CASSEAITDTQYF
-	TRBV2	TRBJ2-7	CASSEEDGEIVGQYF
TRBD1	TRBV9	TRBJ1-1	CASSPKQGAEAFF
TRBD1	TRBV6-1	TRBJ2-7	CASSVDRGREQYF
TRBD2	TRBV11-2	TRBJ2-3	CASTGAGGPDTQYF
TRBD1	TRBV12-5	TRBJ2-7	CASGLVLGQVGSYEQYF
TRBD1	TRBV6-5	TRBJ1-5	CASSPGTGVNQPQHF
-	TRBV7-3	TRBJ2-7	CASSLRTATSYEQYF
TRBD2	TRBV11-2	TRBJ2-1	CASSSLRTSGSSYNEQFF
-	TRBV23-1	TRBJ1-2	CASSQLKQGGDYGYTF
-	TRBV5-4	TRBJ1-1	CASSLGVARVNTEAFF
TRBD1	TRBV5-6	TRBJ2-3	CASGTGGDTQYF
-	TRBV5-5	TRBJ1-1	CASSSGVLGRSTEAFF
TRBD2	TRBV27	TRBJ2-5	CASRASGSETQYF
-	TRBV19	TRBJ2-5	CASSIAPGFPVEETQYF
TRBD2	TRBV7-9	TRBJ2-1	CASSFTSGAPNEQFF
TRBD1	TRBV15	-	CATSTGDRGMAYEQYF
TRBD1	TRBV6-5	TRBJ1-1	CASIPKTGGTEAFF
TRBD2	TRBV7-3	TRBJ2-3	CASSSLAGTDTQYF
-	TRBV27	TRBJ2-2	CASSPPPNRGGTGELFF
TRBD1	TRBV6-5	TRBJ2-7	CASTWDRGLGEQYF
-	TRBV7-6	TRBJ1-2	CASSTLPSSLREIGYTF
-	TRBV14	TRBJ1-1	CASSQVYLGGAFF
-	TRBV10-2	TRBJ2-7	CASSGGTAPYEQYF
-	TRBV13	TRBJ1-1	CASSLELRNTEAFF
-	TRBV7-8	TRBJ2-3	CASSPNRVTDTQYF
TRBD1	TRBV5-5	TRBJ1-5	CASSLRTGGRQPQHF
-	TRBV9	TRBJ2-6	CASSLGDSGAGANVLTF
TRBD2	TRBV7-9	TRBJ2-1	CASSLATSDYNEQFF
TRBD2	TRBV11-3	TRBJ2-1	CASSLAVSGRLIEQFF